This T cell receptor beta chain was sequenced during a study of cytomegalovirus exposure and HLA in healthy donors (dated by TCRdb to about 2017). In the study overall: An earlier analysis of some 550 of the donors reported 250 to 350 Gb of sequence data and 100 million to 140 million unique TCR beta sequences from some 180 million T cells. Roughly 300 gigabases of sequencing data and tens of millions of unique TCR sequences were included in an early release covering under 650 HLA-typed donors. The genetic ancestry cluster associated with self-reported Caucasian donors included 65% to 90% of the roughly 400 genotyped donors. The study aimed to test whether cataloging public T cell receptors could reveal signatures of past pathogen exposure. The T cell repertoires of under 750 subjects were profiled by immunosequencing and related to cytomegalovirus serostatus. A separate validation cohort of 100 to 150 different subjects was used in addition to the approximately 610-subject first cohort. To predict cytomegalovirus infection status, the study combined high-throughput TCR immunosequencing, statistical association of individual TCRs with disease status, and machine learning. In a later analysis, previously published TCR beta repertoires from 550 to 750 donors were re-analyzed and high-resolution HLA genotyping was added so that TCR occurrence patterns could be studied. Rather than using new phenotypic data, the later analysis identified candidate immune exposures from TCR beta sequences and from how often those sequences occurred across donors. An earlier analysis of 587 of the donors used high-throughput TCR beta sequencing to judge whether each TCR beta V gene segment behaved as functional or pseudogenic. Alongside the repertoire data, information on donor age, sex, ethnicity and CMV serostatus was compiled. In a later genetic analysis, genome-wide SNP genotypes for about 65% of the roughly 670 donors were used, and that subset was treated as a discovery cohort. All discovery cohort repertoires had been generated on a single sequencing platform. Class I and class II HLA loci were covered by the typing at four-digit resolution. Typing coverage differed by locus: A, B, C, DRB1 and DQB1 were typed in about 620-640 donors, DQA1 in approximately 520, DPA1 in 600 to 610, and DPB1 in 450 to 480. A few DR-DQ haplotypes were treated as single units for association and clustering because of strong linkage in the cohort. Across approximately 400 genotyped donors of the cohort, an average of about 240,000 unique TCR beta nucleotide sequences per donor were sequenced, and approximately 19% of those sequences were non-productive.

Comments on this clone: The specificity of this receptor is unknown. No base quality values were provided; no much bigger clone lies one nucleotide off.

In total, roughly 670 healthy bone marrow donors made up the cohort. All cohort members were sampled while nominally healthy, although unrecorded immune exposures were likely present. The donor was CMV seropositive and belonged to the group of more than 250 seropositive cohort members. A peripheral blood sample was provided by each donor, and peripheral blood mononuclear cells were used for TCR beta sequencing. The Qiagen DNeasy Blood Extraction Kit was used to extract genomic DNA from the blood cell samples. V sheds 4 bases and J sheds 7 bases, leaving 20 bases between their ends. From a lookup of the germline V gene, CDR1 and CDR2 are MGHDK and SYGVNS. Inclusive of the bounding cysteine and phenylalanine, the CDR3 is 17 residues long. Only the CDR3 portion is preserved as DNA: 51 bases, with reading frame beginning at the first base. Library method: the immunoSEQ multiplex PCR assay. The multiplex PCR relied on a mix of 60 forward primers for TCR Vbeta segments and 13 reverse primers for TCR Jbeta segments. The CDR3 region of rearranged TCR beta genes was amplified from genomic DNA by a multiplex PCR assay. The amplified TCR beta libraries were sequenced on the Illumina HiSeq System as 87-base-pair reads. The source study handled its data this way. Across the 640 or so repertoires, a later analysis counted approximately 75 million unique TCR beta chains, approximately 10 million of which were shared by at least two donors. A nearest-neighbor algorithm error-corrected the raw reads and collapsed the reads into unique sequences, merging closely related sequences to remove PCR and sequencing errors. V, D and J gene segments were assigned by aligning CDR3 sequences to IMGT reference sequences. For a sequence to be retained, a match of at least six nucleotides was required to both a V gene segment and a J gene segment. A rearrangement was called productive if the CDR3 had no stop codons and remained in frame with V and J, and every other rearrangement was called non-productive. Following IMGT convention, CDR3 was defined as the stretch from the second conserved V-encoded cysteine to the conserved J-encoded phenylalanine. The earlier analysis of fewer than 700 of the donors excluded sequences that lacked an unambiguous match to a single V gene segment. In an earlier analysis of approximately 590 of the donors, a V segment was called functional when productive rearrangements were above 56.7%, and segregating when the standard deviation between donors exceeded 5%. To diagnose cytomegalovirus status from the catalog of TCR beta chain sequences, a statistical classification framework was built. V and J gene assignment, in a later analysis, came from comparing TCR nucleotide sequences with IMGT/GENE-DB human TR gene sequences. A later analysis assigned CDR3 sequences and most-parsimonious VDJ recombination scenarios with the TCRdist pipeline. In a later analysis, each TCR beta chain was defined by its CDR3 amino acid sequence together with its V-gene family, and reads lacking a unique V-gene family were excluded. In a later analysis, fewer than 600 highly shared, low-generation-probability nucleotide sequences were removed to address suspected cross-contamination and a sequencing artifact. In a later analysis, a clonal expansion index for each public chain was calculated from normalized within-repertoire ranks of inferred template counts. A later analysis computed generation probabilities with a VDJ recombination model fitted to out-of-frame rearrangements, and checked the results against IGoR. In a later analysis, TCR-TCR, TCR-HLA and TCR-CMV co-occurrence was scored with hypergeometric tests, and a repertoire-size bias correction was applied to TCR pairs. To estimate false discovery rates, a later analysis permuted the HLA or CMV assignments 20 times. A later analysis grouped co-occurring TCRs with DBSCAN, adding TCRdist sequence similarity when clustering within HLA-allele-positive subsets. Co-occurrence clustering excluded repertoires with fewer than 30,000 or more than 120,000 public chains, plus five with anomalous nucleotide sharing. The immuneACCESS repertoire file appears here via TCRdb, limited to in-frame rearrangements. These files lack a portion of the clones; in checked studies, under half of the deficit traces to unresolved V genes, and the cause of the others is not known. V, J and clone size derive from that table, while D and trimming were established from the DNA sequence. The sample table records 150,000 to 250,000 clones; about four fifths of these occur just once. About 1.4% of the sample rests with the top ten.

Study-level results and caveats: It was suggested by the authors that the approach could potentially be generalized to other disease states and immunological phenotypes. Across donors, most TCR sequences were observed very rarely, whereas some public TCRs were present in many individuals. Because the 87-base-pair reads could not distinguish some IMGT-functional V segments, including TRBV6-2 and TRBV6-3, those segments were excluded. According to a later analysis, TCR association rates differed among HLA loci, with DRB1 alleles showing the most associated TCRs and HLA-C alleles showing the fewest. In a later analysis, most CMV-associated TCR beta chains were found to appear HLA-restricted, with HLA associations seemingly driven largely by CMV exposure. A cluster of highly shared sequence variants was judged likely to represent a technical artifact of the sequencing pipeline. In an earlier analysis of approximately 590 of the donors, most TCR beta V segments were observed in productive rearrangements about 87% or about 30% of the time, broadly matching IMGT annotations. In a later analysis, HLA-associated TCR beta chains showed more clonal expansion and lower generation probabilities than non-associated chains that were equally common. HLA typing was unavailable for some donors at each locus, so association tests used only the typed subset. In the study, roughly 160 TCR beta chains were listed as associated with cytomegalovirus. Because counts were too low, seventeen rarely observed V segments, including chromosome 9 orphons, were excluded from the earlier analysis of several hundred of the donors. The classifier was reported to diagnose cytomegalovirus status with high specificity and sensitivity in both the original and validation cohorts. CMV serostatus was the only immune exposure information available for the cohort. In a later analysis, several top co-occurrence clusters were reported to appear linked to parvovirus B19, influenza, CMV and Epstein-Barr virus. A further reported finding was that TCR beta sequences accurately predicted the HLA-A and HLA-B alleles for most subjects in the first cohort. Strong co-occurrence of HLA alleles, especially DR and DQ, made assigning TCR associations to individual alleles difficult. Presence/absence analyses assumed roughly uniform sequencing depth across donors, an assumption that may not hold. A few of the identified cytomegalovirus-associated TCR beta chains were confirmed in vitro to be specific for cytomegalovirus antigens. In a later analysis, 16,951 TCR beta sequences were associated with specific HLA alleles at a false discovery rate of 0.05. Only TCR beta chains were sequenced in this cohort, and the absence of alpha or paired-chain data limited detectable features. Compared with the approximately 710-donor mean, donors in an Asian-associated ancestry cluster had fewer N-insertions in productive TCRs, according to a later genetic analysis. Linkage disequilibrium might explain the correlated functional status among segregating V segments, but an unknown experimental factor could not be excluded. An association between a missense DCLRE1C variant and V-gene and J-gene trimming of TCR beta chains was found in a later genetic analysis and replicated in an independent cohort.

The sequence links TRBV25-1 to TRBJ1-6; no D segment can be confidently identified. This clonotype originated in a girl under 18 in good health and CMV-seropositive. The sequencing input was PBMCs. The sequenced DNA is TGTGCCAGCAGTGGGATGGGAGGTGGACCAGGCAATTCACCCCTCCACTTT. The resulting protein is CASSGMGGGPGNSPLHF.